These T cell receptor beta chains were read from a single sample in a study of T cells after yellow fever vaccination. TCRdb analysed the 5' RACE reads with MiXCR anew, one entry per CDR3 protein. The table has 300,000 to 400,000 distinct CDR3 sequences, roughly 10% seen once. The specimen comprised CD4+ T cells sorted from PBMCs, sampled 45 days after the yellow fever booster vaccination. The receptors shown here come from a man in his late teens or twenties who received the YFV17D yellow fever vaccine. Each CDR3 is given without its conserved first and last residue. The order of the fields is V gene, CDR3 protein.

>TRBV7-3
ASSTTGPADTQY
>TRBV5-1
ASSPDERRRDTEAF
>TRBV5-1
ASSLEFPPAGYT
>TRBV12-3/TRBV12-4
ASIFSYRGLNGELF
>TRBV4-1
ASSQVAGSSGANVLT
>TRBV5-1
ASSYPESGGYT
>TRBV15
ATSSLVAGVSYEQY
>TRBV7-6
ASSLGRGENQPQH
>TRBV7-2
ASSPRGADTDTQY
>TRBV29-1
SVGNYKETQY
>TRBV12-3/TRBV12-4
ASSAPSGGAYETQY
>TRBV7-3
ASSLTRRVGTGELF
>TRBV30
AWTQRGNTIY
>TRBV11-3
ASSSGQGANTEAF
>TRBV6-2/TRBV6-3
ASSKAAGTEAF
>TRBV11-2
ASSLGSGGLNTGELF
>TRBV7-2
ASSHPYNEQF
>TRBV20-1
SVGTPLH
>TRBV7-2
ASSSGPLIWTDTQY
>TRBV4-2
ASSQDGSEQY
>TRBV9
ASSVGRGSYEQF
>TRBV6-2/TRBV6-3
ASRTPQENTEAF
>TRBV2
ASSRDSISGANVLT
>TRBV11-1
ASSLGLTARNTIY
>TRBV7-3
ASSLNGKDTEAF
>TRBV6-6
ASSYSAGTGSMANEKLF
>TRBV6-5
ASSIRGRGTTEAF
>TRBV20-1
SAWGSGGQADTQY
>TRBV12-3/TRBV12-4
ASSQGESQPQH
>TRBV11-2
ASSRDRNANTGELF